This TCR beta chain was documented in a study of T cells in Graves' hyperthyroidism and ophthalmopathy. The study's findings and limits: Most clonotypes that expanded in the thyroid above 0.001 also showed up in blood.

The CDR3 is 11 residues long. The J segment lost 14 bases and the V segment lost 4 bases, leaving 5 bases of the junction unmatched. The germline V gene has CDR1 SGHRS and CDR2 YFSETQ. This clonotype has just a few counts. What it binds is unknown. TCR beta CDR3 regions were amplified from RNA. Researchers ran a first-round RT-PCR on the TCR CDR3 using the HTBI primer set. TCRdb re-derived calls from the multiplex PCR reads in MiXCR, one entry per CDR3 protein. The profile covers hundreds of thousands of distinct CDR3 sequences, with 20% to 25% appearing a single time and about 49% taken by the ten largest. Every diagnosis used clinical symptoms, serum thyroxine and TRAb, thyroid ultrasound and orbital computed tomography. Source material for PBMCs was over 8 ml fresh peripheral blood.

Sequenced input: blood. The V call is TRBV5-1, the J call TRBJ2-3; 9 bases map to TRBD2. This sequence was found in a woman in her 70s with Graves' ophthalmopathy. The CDR3 sequence: CASSGSGSAYF. The DNA of the CDR3 is TGCGCCAGCAGCGGTAGCGGGAGTGCGTATTTT.